These 32 T cell receptor beta chains originate from one sample sequenced in a study of shared clonotypes between healthy human individuals. Using immunoSEQ multiplex PCR, the repertoire was profiled, and TCRdb retains in-frame clones only, with some absent. The sample includes nearly 1 million clones, over 75% seen only once; the top ten take about 1.5%. Sample: memory CD4+ T cells sorted from blood. Subset denoted: CD45RA-negative fraction. The receptors here all came from a man between 18 and 35 years old in good health.

The J gene is TRBJ2-5, the V gene TRBV5-6; 7 bases map to TRBD1. There are 15 residues in the CDR3. The ends lost 2 bases at V and 0 bases at J; junction bases unmatched: 4. Germline V gene sequence: CDR1 SGHDT, CDR2 YYEEEE. CDR3 nucleotides: TGTGCCAGCAGCTTCAGCAGGGGGTACCAAGAGACCCAGTACTTC. Its protein is CASSFSRGYQETQYF.

V is TRBV7-2 and J is TRBJ2-1; unclear D gene. Germline loops: CDR1 SGHTA, CDR2 FQGNSA. Between the trimmed V and J ends, which lost 1 base and 12 bases, there was a span of 19 bases. CDR3 length: 15 amino acids. In DNA form, the CDR3 reads TGTGCCAGCAGCTTAGAGACCAAAGCTGGGCTTAGGCAGTTCTTC. Residues: CASSLETKAGLRQFF.

The V call is TRBV29-1, the J call TRBJ2-5, with 10 bases matching TRBD1. Losses at the gene ends were 1 base for V and 4 bases for J; bases not matched to a gene: 6. The CDR3 runs 15 residues. Germline CDR1 reads SQVTM; CDR2 reads ANQGSEA. Here the CDR3 DNA reads TGCAGCGTTGAAGCGAGGGACAGGGGACGAGAGACCCAGTACTTC. It codes for CSVEARDRGRETQYF. Filled out from reference TRBV29-1 and TRBJ2-5, the complete variable domain reads SAVISQKPSRDICQRGTSLTIQCQVDSQVTMMFWYRQQPGQSLTLIATANQGSEATYESGFVIDKFPISRPNLTFSTLTVSNMSPEDSSIYLCSVEARDRGRETQYFGPGTRLLVL.

This chain joins TRBV27 and TRBJ2-7; D is perhaps TRBD1 (5 bases). The CDR3 sequence is 15 residues long. Germline V CDR1 and CDR2: MNHEY, SMNVEV (reference sequence). With 0 bases removed from V and 2 bases from J, the gap between germline ends came to 11 bases. The DNA of the CDR3 is TGTGCCAGCAGTTTATCGATTGGGGCCCCCTACGAGCAGTACTTC. Its translation is CASSLSIGAPYEQYF.

A few counts support this clone. The chain has TRBV6-1 and TRBJ1-6; D not certain. Trimming cost V 3 bases and J 6 bases, with 21 bases left between them. The germline CDR1 and CDR2 sequences are MNHNS and SASEGT. There are 18 residues in the CDR3. The CDR3 nucleotides read TGTGCCAGCAGTGAGTACCTTAAGGGCTTCGTTAGTAATTCACCCCTCCACTTT. It specifies CASSEYLKGFVSNSPLHF.

The rearrangement uses TRBV19 and TRBJ1-1, with 8 bases matching TRBD1. CDR3 length: 15 residues. Per the germline V gene, CDR1 is LNHDA and CDR2 is SQIVND (reference sequence). V shed 5 bases, J shed 3 bases, and the junction held 8 bases outside the gene matches. CDR3 sequence (DNA): TGTGCCAGTAGTTTCTCGCGACAGGGGCACACTGAAGCTTTCTTT. This encodes CASSFSRQGHTEAFF.

J is TRBJ1-6 and V is TRBV27; TRBD1 agrees at 10 bases. Looked up from germline, CDR1 is MNHEY and CDR2 is SMNVEV (reference sequence). The CDR3 extends over 17 amino acids. The V and J ends lost 5 bases and 7 bases, in that order; junction bases with no gene match: 11. This CDR3 is CASSGGTGVIGNSPLHF. In nucleotides, the CDR3 is TGTGCCAGCAGTGGCGGGACAGGGGTAATTGGGAATTCACCCCTCCACTTT.

The gene calls are TRBV7-9 and TRBJ2-5; D is unresolved. V lost 4 bases and J lost 5, with 17 bases in between. The length of the CDR3 is 15 residues. CDR1 is SEHNR and CDR2 is FQNEAQ in the germline V gene (reference sequence). The CDR3 DNA reads TGTGCCAGCAGCTACGTTCTCGGGTTTCGGGAGACCCAGTACTTC. Translation: CASSYVLGFRETQYF.

The chain combines TRBV6-1 with TRBJ1-1, with D possibly being TRBD1 (5 bases). Germline values: CDR1 MNHNS, CDR2 SASEGT. The CDR3 has 13 amino acids. Trimming left V 7 bases short and J 1 base short, with 10 bases between. This CDR3 reads CASIQGQNTEAFF. The CDR3 DNA reads TGTGCCAGCATCCAAGGACAGAACACTGAAGCTTTCTTT.

The CDR3 protein is CASSLWFRQETQYF. DNA of the CDR3: TGTGCCAGCAGCTTGTGGTTCCGCCAAGAGACCCAGTACTTC. The chain uses TRBV5-8 and TRBJ2-5; unclear D gene. Looked up from germline, CDR1 is SGHTS and CDR2 is YDEGEE. V dropped 1 base and J dropped 1 base, with 8 bases sitting between them. The CDR3 has 14 amino acids.

DNA of the CDR3: TGTGCCAGCAGCGGGAAGATGGATCAGCCCCAGCATTTT. This gives the protein CASSGKMDQPQHF. The chain employs TRBV6-1 and TRBJ1-5, with D unresolved. The CDR3 is 13 residues long. The V end lost 6 bases, the J end lost 5 bases, and 11 bases lay between the germline ends. CDR1 is MNHNS and CDR2 is SASEGT in the germline V gene.

This clone showed up many times. The chain joins TRBV7-2 to TRBJ1-5; D is unresolved. From germline, CDR1 is SGHTA and CDR2 FQGNSA. CDR3 length equals 15 residues. The V and J ends lost 2 bases and 5 bases respectively, with 13 bases between them. The CDR3 sequence is CASSLLRGSDQPQHF. The DNA of the CDR3 is TGTGCCAGCAGCTTACTCCGGGGATCGGATCAGCCCCAGCATTTT.

The chain recombines TRBV30 with TRBJ2-5, with D perhaps matching TRBD2 (5 bases). Germline V lookup: CDR1 GTSNPN, CDR2 SVGIG (reference sequence). The V gene lost 2 bases and the J gene lost 5 bases, with 12 bases spanning the gap. This CDR3 has 13 residues. CDR3 DNA: TGTGCCTGGAGTAGCCAGGAGGTGGAGACCCAGTACTTC. Translated, it gives CAWSSQEVETQYF.

This chain joins TRBV6-6 and TRBJ1-2; 9 bases agree with TRBD1. CDR1 is MNHNY and CDR2 is SVGAGI in the germline V gene (reference sequence). With V trimmed by 8 bases and J by 7 bases, 14 bases remained unmatched. The CDR3 covers 15 residues. In nucleotides, the CDR3 is TGTGCCAGCGGGTCAACAGGGGGCGCTTCAGGTGGCTACACCTTC. Protein product: CASGSTGGASGGYTF.

The chain joins TRBV2 to TRBJ2-1, with TRBD2 identical over 10 bases. Unmatched junction bases numbered 5, after V lost 8 bases and J lost 7 bases. The CDR3 is made up of 13 amino acids. Germline loops: CDR1 SNHLY, CDR2 FYNNEI. The CDR3 DNA follows: TGTGCCAGCTTGGAACTAGCGGGGAATGAGCAGTTCTTC. Its translation is CASLELAGNEQFF.

This rearrangement joins TRBV5-1 to TRBJ2-7; 10 bases match TRBD1. This CDR3 is built from 13 residues. The trim removed 4 bases at V and 12 bases at J, leaving 10 bases unmatched. Germline-derived CDR1 and CDR2 are SGHRS and YFSETQ. The CDR3 bases are TGCGCCAGCAGCCCAACCCCGGGACAGGGGCTGTACTTC. This encodes CASSPTPGQGLYF. Full variable domain (missing parts from reference TRBV5-1 and TRBJ2-7): KAGVTQTPRYLIKTRGQQVTLSCSPISGHRSVSWYQQTPGQGLQFLFEYFSETQRNKGNFPGRFSGRQFSNSRSEMNVSTLELGDSALYLCASSPTPGQGLYFGPGTRLTVT.

This chain links TRBV6-5 with TRBJ2-5; possibly TRBD2 for D (5 bases). Germline-derived CDR1 and CDR2 are MNHEY and SVGAGI. This CDR3 is built from 13 residues. The germline V and J ends were trimmed by 8 bases and 3 bases, with 13 bases remaining between them. The CDR3: CASARRAEETQYF. The DNA of the CDR3 is TGTGCCAGCGCTCGTAGAGCGGAAGAGACCCAGTACTTC.

DNA for the CDR3: TGTGCCAGCAGCCGCGGACCAAACAATGAGCAGTTCTTC. This encodes CASSRGPNNEQFF. V and J are TRBV5-5 and TRBJ2-1, with unresolved D. The CDR3 totals 13 residues. V was pared by 4 bases and J by 5 bases, with 10 bases between. Germline CDR1 and CDR2: SGHKS and YYEKEE (reference sequence).

V and J are TRBV25-1 and TRBJ2-7, with D unclear. Germline V gene lookup returns CDR1 MGHDK and CDR2 SYGVNS. The CDR3 contains 11 residues. The V end was cut by 4 bases, the J end by 6 bases, with 7 bases between. Here the CDR3 DNA reads TGTGCCAGCAGTGCAGCGCGCGAGCAGTACTTC. Translated: CASSAAREQYF.

The table lists this clone with a few counts. This sequence joins TRBV4-1 and TRBJ2-1, with a tentative D call TRBD2 (5 bases). The CDR3 contains 14 residues. Trimming stripped 1 base from V and 2 bases from J, with 6 bases between. Germline CDR1 MGHRA, CDR2 YSYEKL. CDR3 coding DNA: TGCGCCAGCAGCCAAGTCGGGGCCTACAATGAGCAGTTCTTC. Translated, it gives CASSQVGAYNEQFF.

The genes are TRBV5-1 and TRBJ2-7; unclear D gene. The CDR3 spans 13 residues. Trimming removed 1 base at V and 1 base at J, with 6 bases between. CDR1 and CDR2 (germline): SGHRS, YFSETQ. The CDR3 sequence is CASSLTLSYEQYF. The CDR3 DNA sequence: TGCGCCAGCAGCTTGACGTTATCCTACGAGCAGTACTTC.

This clone was counted between two and nine times. The rearrangement links TRBV12-5 to TRBJ1-1; no reliable D call. CDR3 size: 13 residues. Germline assignment: CDR1 LGHNT and CDR2 FRNRAP. DNA for the CDR3: TGTGCCCGCCCGAGATATTTGAACACTGAAGCTTTCTTT. Its translation is CARPRYLNTEAFF.

The chain carries TRBV30 and TRBJ2-2, with a possible D match to TRBD2 (6 bases). Germline-derived CDR1 and CDR2 are GTSNPN and SVGIG (reference sequence). V lost 0 bases, J lost 0 bases, and 11 bases lay in between. This CDR3 has 16 amino acids. CDR3 residues: CAWSVRRDANTGELFF. The CDR3 nucleotides are TGTGCCTGGAGTGTACGGCGGGACGCGAACACCGGGGAGCTGTTTTTT.

The chain carries TRBV15 and TRBJ1-5; D is uncertain. Looked up from germline, CDR1 is LNHNV and CDR2 is YYDKDF (reference sequence). V was shortened by 4 bases and J by 4 bases, with 8 bases between the two germline ends. The CDR3 has 13 residues. The CDR3 DNA follows: TGTGCCACCAGCATTAGTGGAAATCAGCCCCAGCATTTT. Its translation is CATSISGNQPQHF.

This rearrangement joins TRBV30 to TRBJ1-2, with no clear D. V lost 4 bases to trimming and J lost 6 bases, with 15 bases between them. CDR3 length: 13 amino acids. CDR1 is GTSNPN, CDR2 SVGIG, per germline (reference sequence). CDR3 loop: CAWKFGQVHGYTF. The CDR3 bases are TGTGCCTGGAAATTCGGGCAGGTACATGGCTACACCTTC. The whole variable domain, remainder taken from reference TRBV30 and TRBJ1-2, is SQTIHQWPATLVQPVGSPLSLECTVEGTSNPNLYWYRQAAGRGLQLLFYSVGIGQISSEVPQNLSASRPQDRQFILSSKKLLLSDSGFYLCAWKFGQVHGYTFGSGTRLTVV.

The rearrangement joins TRBV30 to TRBJ1-3; D unresolved. The germline V gene encodes CDR1 GTSNPN and CDR2 SVGIG (reference sequence). The CDR3 is made up of 13 amino acids. V was trimmed by 2 bases and J by 4 bases, leaving 9 bases between them. CDR3 protein: CAWSPTLGNTIYF. The CDR3 DNA reads TGTGCCTGGAGTCCTACTCTAGGAAACACCATATATTTT.

This chain connects TRBV11-2 to TRBJ2-2; unclear D gene. The V and J ends lost 3 bases and 6 bases respectively, with 5 bases between them. Germline assignment: CDR1 SGHAT and CDR2 FQNNGV. The CDR3 extends over 12 amino acids. CDR3 sequence reads: CASSFLAGELFF. DNA of the CDR3: TGTGCCAGCAGCTTTCTTGCCGGGGAGCTGTTTTTT. The entire variable domain, with the rest obtained from reference TRBV11-2 and TRBJ2-2, is as follows: EAGVAQSPRYKIIEKRQSVAFWCNPISGHATLYWYQQILGQGPKLLIQFQNNGVVDDSQLPKDRFSAERLKGVDSTLKIQPAKLEDSAVYLCASSFLAGELFFGEGSRLTVL.

This clone was observed a handful of times. The rearrangement joins TRBV12-1 to TRBJ1-5; the table's D call TRBD1 went unverified against the DNA. TRBV12-1 is assigned pseudogene status. CDR3 size: 17 residues. This CDR3 is CASPLGQGGWSNQPQHF. In DNA form, the CDR3 reads TGTGCCAGTCCCCTCGGACAGGGGGGGTGGAGCAATCAGCCCCAGCATTTT.

V and J are TRBV29-1 and TRBJ1-5, with D tentatively TRBD1 (6 bases). CDR3 length: 14 amino acids. CDR1 and CDR2 from the germline V gene are SQVTM and ANQGSEA. V was shortened by 7 bases and J by 5 bases, with 18 bases between the two germline ends. In DNA, the CDR3 is TGCAGCGCCGGGGGTGGGGGCCTGGATCAGCCCCAGCATTTT. This codes for CSAGGGGLDQPQHF.

The V call is TRBV5-1, the J call TRBJ2-2; tentative D call: TRBD2 (6 bases). Per the germline V gene, CDR1 is SGHRS and CDR2 is YFSETQ. The CDR3 is 16 amino acids. The ends were cut back, 1 base at V and 2 bases at J, with 12 bases in the middle. DNA for the CDR3: TGCGCCAGCAGCTTGACGGGACTCACTAACACCGGGGAGCTGTTTTTT. It is translated as CASSLTGLTNTGELFF.

This clone has only a few counts. This sequence joins TRBV5-1 and TRBJ2-3; either TRBD1 or TRBD2 may fit D (5 bases each). CDR1 and CDR2 (germline): SGHRS, YFSETQ. CDR3 size: 14 residues. Trimming left V 4 bases short and J 0 bases short, with 9 bases between. The DNA of the CDR3 is TGCGCCAGCAGCCAGGGACCCAGCACAGATACGCAGTATTTT. This encodes CASSQGPSTDTQYF.

There are a few counts of this clone. This sequence joins TRBV6-6 and TRBJ2-2; D call uncertain. Looked up from germline, CDR1 is MNHNY and CDR2 is SVGAGI (reference sequence). The CDR3 covers 11 residues. The CDR3 here is CACQNTGELFF. The CDR3, as DNA: TGTGCGTGTCAGAACACCGGGGAGCTGTTTTTT.